This TCR beta chain came from a study of T cell repertoires in cytomegalovirus infection. Background on the study: CMV infection together with matching HLA type was indicated by public TCR beta signatures. Points from the study as a whole: Clonotypes of TCR beta that were HLA-C-restricted and CMV-specific dominated the ex vivo response.

At least ten counts were recorded for this clonotype. Antigen unknown. TCRdb redid the calling of the reads with MiXCR, one entry per CDR3 protein. The sample lists 480,000 or so distinct CDR3 sequences, about 11% occurring once. The CDR3 extends over 14 amino acids. Unmatched junction bases numbered 7, after V lost 6 bases and J lost 5 bases. V usage is TRBV12-3 or TRBV12-4 and J usage is TRBJ1-1; 9 bases align to TRBD1. The sequenced sample was PBMCs. The clonotype originates from a human donor in good health (CMV status not recorded). Some clones in this sample may be carry-over from other donors' samples. The DNA of the CDR3 is TGTGCCAGCAGGTGGACAGGGGCGCTAACTGAAGCTTTCTTT. Protein: CASRWTGALTEAFF.